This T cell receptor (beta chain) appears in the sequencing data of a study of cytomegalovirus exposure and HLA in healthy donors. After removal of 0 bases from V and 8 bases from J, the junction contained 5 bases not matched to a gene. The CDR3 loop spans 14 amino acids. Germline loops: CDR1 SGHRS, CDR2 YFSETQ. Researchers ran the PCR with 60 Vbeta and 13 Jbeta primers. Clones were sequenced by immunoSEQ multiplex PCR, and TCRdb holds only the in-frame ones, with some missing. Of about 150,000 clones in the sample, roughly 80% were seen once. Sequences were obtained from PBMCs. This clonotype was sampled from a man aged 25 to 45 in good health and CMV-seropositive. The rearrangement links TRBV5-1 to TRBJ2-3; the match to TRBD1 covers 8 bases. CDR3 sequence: CASSLESGGATQYF. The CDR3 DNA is TGCGCCAGCAGCTTGGAGTCAGGGGGCGCTACGCAGTATTTT. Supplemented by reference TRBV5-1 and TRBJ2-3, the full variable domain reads KAGVTQTPRYLIKTRGQQVTLSCSPISGHRSVSWYQQTPGQGLQFLFEYFSETQRNKGNFPGRFSGRQFSNSRSEMNVSTLELGDSALYLCASSLESGGATQYFGPGTRLTVL.